This record concerns one T cell receptor (beta chain) sequence. The antigen remains unidentified. The source of the sample is a study of cytomegalovirus exposure and HLA in healthy donors. Study outcomes and limitations: Most TCR sequences were rare, but some public TCRs occurred in many donors.

CDR1 SGHNT and CDR2 YYREEE come from the germline V gene (reference sequence). The CDR3 is 13 residues long. Trimming cost V 3 bases and J 7 bases, with 10 bases left between them. It was with 60 Vbeta and 13 Jbeta primers that the PCR ran. Clones were sequenced by immunoSEQ multiplex PCR, and TCRdb holds only the in-frame ones, with some missing. The sample shows approximately 96,000 clones, 74% of them seen only once. The sequence derives from a male donor in good health and CMV-seronegative. The chain has TRBV5-4 and TRBJ1-4; D is uncertain. Material: PBMCs. Here the CDR3 reads CASSSADFEKLFF. CDR3 DNA sequence: TGTGCCAGCAGCTCTGCGGATTTTGAAAAACTGTTTTTT.